What follows are 20 T cell receptor beta chains derived from one specimen sequenced in a study of T cell responses to AZD1222 COVID-19 vaccine (dated by TCRdb to 2020 to 2023). Libraries came from the immunoSEQ multiplex PCR assay. Not all clones reach the TCRdb copy of this immuneACCESS table, which keeps in-frame sequences only. Checked studies attribute under half of the gap to unresolved V genes and leave the rest unexplained. Within this sample are 120,000 or so clones, with roughly 91% of them counted one time only. The ten largest clonotypes hold around 3.8% of the sample. Explained via the paper, the time point label denotes: about 28 days (+/-7) after the second vaccine dose. Sequencing used peripheral blood, obtained 28 days after the second AZD1222 dose. The receptors were sampled from an adult who received the AZD1222 COVID-19 vaccine.

The CDR3 DNA reads as TGTGCCAGCAGCTTTACAGGGGGCGGGGAGACCCAGTACTTC. Protein product: CASSFTGGGETQYF. The chain recombines TRBV7-8 with TRBJ2-5; the match to TRBD1 covers 9 bases. V lost 3 bases, J lost 5 bases, and 4 bases stayed unmatched. CDR1 and CDR2 (germline): SGHVS, FQNEAQ. This CDR3 has 14 residues.

V and J are TRBV5-1 and TRBJ2-7, with TRBD1 matching over 7 bases. V gave up 2 bases and J gave up 1 base; unmatched junction bases: 3. This CDR3 has 14 residues. CDR1 SGHRS and CDR2 YFSETQ come from the germline V gene. The CDR3 region has the DNA TGCGCCAGCAGCTTCAAGACAGGGTCCTACGAGCAGTACTTC. This encodes CASSFKTGSYEQYF.

This clone was observed a few times. The chain joins TRBV7-9 to TRBJ2-3; unclear D gene. The V gene lost 5 bases and the J gene lost 2 bases, with 5 bases spanning the gap. Germline V gives CDR1 SEHNR, CDR2 FQNEAQ (reference sequence). CDR3 length equals 12 residues. DNA of the CDR3: TGTGCCAGCAGCCCGACCACAGATACGCAGTATTTT. Translating it yields CASSPTTDTQYF.

The CDR3 nucleotides are TGTGCCAGCAGTTACCCACGGGACTTGTCTTACAATGAGCAGTTCTTC. Its protein product is CASSYPRDLSYNEQFF. The chain joins TRBV6-6 to TRBJ2-1, with a possible D match to TRBD2 (6 bases). This CDR3 region has 16 residues. Trimming removed 2 bases at V and 4 bases at J, with 15 bases between. CDR1 is MNHNY, CDR2 SVGAGI, per germline (reference sequence).

With respect to this clone: Distinct nucleotide sequences in the sample also encode this CDR3. This chain connects TRBV7-2 to TRBJ1-1; a weak D match, TRBD1 (6 bases). The CDR3 runs to 14 residues. Germline V CDR1 and CDR2: SGHTA, FQGNSA. V was cut by 3 bases and J by 4 bases, with 12 bases left in between. DNA for the CDR3: TGTGCCAGCAGCTTGGGGGGGGCAGGCACTGAAGCTTTCTTT. It specifies CASSLGGAGTEAFF.

This clone appeared a single time. The chain uses TRBV6-4 and TRBJ2-2, with D perhaps being TRBD1 or TRBD2 (5 bases each). With 2 bases removed from V and 3 bases from J, the gap between germline ends came to 10 bases. This CDR3 region has 15 residues. CDR1 and CDR2 from the germline V gene are MRHNA and SNTAGT. The DNA of the CDR3 is TGTGCCAGCAGTGACGGGGGATCGGACACCGGGGAGCTGTTTTTT. This encodes CASSDGGSDTGELFF.

This clone came up once. The V and J genes are TRBV6-4 and TRBJ1-1, with no clear D. The V end lost 9 bases, the J end lost 0 bases, and 20 bases lay between the germline ends. Germline CDR1 reads MRHNA; CDR2 reads SNTAGT. This CDR3 contains 16 residues. The DNA of the CDR3 is TGTGCCAGAAGGCCAGGAGCAATTAAAATGAACACTGAAGCTTTCTTT. This gives the protein CARRPGAIKMNTEAFF.

The rearrangement joins TRBV4-1 to TRBJ2-7, with 8 bases fitting TRBD2. CDR1 and CDR2 from the germline V gene are MGHRA and YSYEKL. J gave up 2 bases and V 4 bases, and 7 bases lay outside the gene matches. The CDR3 totals 15 residues. Here the CDR3 reads CASSPQMGLAYEQYF. In nucleotides, the CDR3 is TGCGCCAGCAGCCCTCAGATGGGACTAGCCTACGAGCAGTACTTC.

This clone was found once. The chain recombines TRBV27 with TRBJ2-3; 7 bases line up with TRBD2. This CDR3 comprises 19 residues. Germline CDR1 and CDR2: MNHEY and SMNVEV (reference sequence). Trimming at V came to 0 bases and at J to 2 bases, leaving 14 bases not matched to a gene. This chain's CDR3 is CASSLSWASGAENTDTQYF. DNA for the CDR3: TGTGCCAGCAGTTTATCGTGGGCCAGCGGGGCAGAGAACACAGATACGCAGTATTTT.

This chain links TRBV24-1 with TRBJ2-1, with D tentatively TRBD1 or TRBD2 (5 bases each). V was trimmed by 7 bases and J by 0 bases, leaving 18 bases between them. The V gene's germline CDR1 is KGHDR and CDR2 SFDVKD. CDR3 length equals 17 residues. CDR3 DNA: TGTGCCACCAGCGACACCGGGGCCGCGAGCTCCTACAATGAGCAGTTCTTC. It translates to CATSDTGAASSYNEQFF.

This chain joins TRBV7-2 and TRBJ2-3; D gene uncertain. V was trimmed by 3 bases and J by 5 bases, leaving 15 bases between them. The CDR3 spans 15 residues. Germline values: CDR1 SGHTA, CDR2 FQGNSA. CDR3 DNA sequence: TGTGCCAGCAGCTTGATGAGCCGGTTAGGAGATACGCAGTATTTT. Its translation is CASSLMSRLGDTQYF.

In its sample, this clone was seen a few times. The rearrangement joins TRBV28 to TRBJ2-7; D might be TRBD1 (5 bases). The germline CDR1 and CDR2 sequences are MDHEN and SYDVKM. CDR3 size: 13 residues. This chain's CDR3 is CSSLDSSSYEQYF. The CDR3, as DNA: TGTTCCTCGCTAGACAGTAGCTCCTACGAGCAGTACTTC.

The V gene is TRBV3-1 (or the pseudogene TRBV3-2), the J gene TRBJ1-6; 11 nucleotides line up with TRBD1. With V trimmed by 3 bases and J by 12 bases, 10 bases remained unmatched. From germline, CDR1 is LGHDT and CDR2 YNNKEL (reference sequence). This CDR3 has 16 residues. CDR3 loop: CASSQAGTGGNQPLHF. CDR3 sequence (DNA): TGTGCCAGCAGCCAGGCCGGGACAGGGGGAAATCAACCCCTCCACTTT.

DNA for the CDR3: TGTGCCAGCAGCCTACTCTCCCAGGACGACTCCTACGAGCAGTACTTC. It yields the protein CASSLLSQDDSYEQYF. The V gene is TRBV7-8, the J gene TRBJ2-7, with D uncertain. Trimming took 5 bases from V and 0 from J, leaving 17 bases between them. From germline, CDR1 is SGHVS and CDR2 FQNEAQ. The CDR3 spans 16 residues.

This rearrangement joins TRBV19 to TRBJ1-5; TRBD1 aligns across 9 bases. Germline assignment: CDR1 LNHDA and CDR2 SQIVND (reference sequence). This CDR3 is 17 amino acids long. The V segment lost 7 bases and the J segment 0 bases; nucleotides outside the gene matches: 10. The DNA for the CDR3 is TGTGCCAGTACGGACAGGGGACTTTCGGTTAGCAATCAGCCCCAGCATTTT. This gives the protein CASTDRGLSVSNQPQHF.

The J gene is TRBJ1-2, the V gene TRBV2; D not certain. Trimming shortened V by 5 bases and J by 5 bases, and 12 bases separated the two germline ends. The CDR3 spans 13 residues. CDR1 is SNHLY, CDR2 FYNNEI, per germline. The CDR3: CASSLGPGYGYTF. DNA for the CDR3: TGTGCCAGCAGTCTGGGCCCGGGGTATGGCTACACCTTC.

This CDR3 reads CASSYSGTAPPNEQFF. The CDR3 nucleotides read TGTGCCAGCAGTTACTCCGGGACAGCCCCACCAAATGAGCAGTTCTTC. The J gene is TRBJ2-1, the V gene TRBV6-6, with 7 bases that match TRBD1. With V trimmed by 0 bases and J by 7 bases, 9 bases remained unmatched. The CDR3 runs to 16 residues. From germline, CDR1 is MNHNY and CDR2 SVGAGI (reference sequence).

The J gene is TRBJ2-1, the V gene TRBV15; possibly TRBD2 for D (5 bases). The CDR3 is 16 residues long. Between the trimmed V and J ends, which lost 5 bases and 0 bases, there was a span of 14 bases. Germline lookup yields CDR1 LNHNV and CDR2 YYDKDF (reference sequence). The CDR3 reads CATSERGQSSYNEQFF. In DNA, the CDR3 is TGTGCCACCAGCGAGAGAGGGCAGAGCTCCTACAATGAGCAGTTCTTC.

This clone has a single count. The chain has TRBV7-2 and TRBJ2-7; D is perhaps TRBD1 (7 bases). Germline-derived CDR1 and CDR2 are SGHTA and FQGNSA. This CDR3 contains 15 residues. Trimming shortened V by 1 base and J by 3 bases, and 13 bases separated the two germline ends. Written as DNA, the CDR3 is TGTGCCAGCAGCTTAGAGAGTCAGGGGGGCTACGAGCAGTACTTC. Protein sequence: CASSLESQGGYEQYF.

V usage is TRBV29-1 and J usage is TRBJ1-4; TRBD1 agrees at 8 bases. V shed 7 bases and J 6 bases; nucleotides not matched to a gene: 7. The CDR3 is 13 amino acids. Germline CDR1 reads SQVTM; CDR2 reads ANQGSEA. The chain's CDR3 is CSAEDRVDEKLFF. The CDR3 coding sequence is TGCAGCGCCGAGGACAGGGTAGATGAAAAACTGTTTTTT.